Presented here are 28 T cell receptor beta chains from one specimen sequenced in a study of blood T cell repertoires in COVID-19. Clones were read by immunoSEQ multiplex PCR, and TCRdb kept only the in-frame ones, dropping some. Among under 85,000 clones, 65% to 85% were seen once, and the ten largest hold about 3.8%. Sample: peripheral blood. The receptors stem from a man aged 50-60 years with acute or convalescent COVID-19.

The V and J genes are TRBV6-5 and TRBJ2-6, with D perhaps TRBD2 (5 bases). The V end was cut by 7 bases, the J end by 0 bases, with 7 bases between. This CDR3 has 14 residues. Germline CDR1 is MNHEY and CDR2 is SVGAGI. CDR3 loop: CASTRGSGANVLTF. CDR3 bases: TGTGCCAGCACCCGGGGCTCTGGGGCCAACGTCCTGACTTTC.

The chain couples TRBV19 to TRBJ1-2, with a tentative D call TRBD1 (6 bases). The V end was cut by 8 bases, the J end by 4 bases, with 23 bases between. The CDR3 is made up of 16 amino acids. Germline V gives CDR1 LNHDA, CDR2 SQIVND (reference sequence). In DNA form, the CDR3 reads TGTGCCAGTCGATTAACCTGGGCGGGGGGCATCTATGGCTACACCTTC. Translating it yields CASRLTWAGGIYGYTF.

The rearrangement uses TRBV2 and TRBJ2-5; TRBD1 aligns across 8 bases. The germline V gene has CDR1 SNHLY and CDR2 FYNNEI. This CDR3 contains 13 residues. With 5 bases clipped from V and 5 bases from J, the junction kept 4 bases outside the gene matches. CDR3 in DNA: TGTGCCAGCAGTCGGGACAGGTGGGAGACCCAGTACTTC. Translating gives CASSRDRWETQYF.

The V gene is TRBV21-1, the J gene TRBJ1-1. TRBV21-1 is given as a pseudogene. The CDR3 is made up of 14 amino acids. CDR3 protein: CASRRPVPRNEAFF. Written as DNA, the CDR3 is TGTGCCAGCAGGCGGCCTGTACCCAGAAATGAAGCTTTCTTT.

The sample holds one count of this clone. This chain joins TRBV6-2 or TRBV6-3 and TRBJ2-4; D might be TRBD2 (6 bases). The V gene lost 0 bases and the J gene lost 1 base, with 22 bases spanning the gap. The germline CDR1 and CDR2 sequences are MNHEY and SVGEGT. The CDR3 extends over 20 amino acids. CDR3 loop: CASSYSEGVLDSLAKNIQYF. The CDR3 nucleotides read TGTGCCAGCAGTTACTCGGAGGGTGTTTTAGACTCGCTGGCCAAAAACATTCAGTACTTC.

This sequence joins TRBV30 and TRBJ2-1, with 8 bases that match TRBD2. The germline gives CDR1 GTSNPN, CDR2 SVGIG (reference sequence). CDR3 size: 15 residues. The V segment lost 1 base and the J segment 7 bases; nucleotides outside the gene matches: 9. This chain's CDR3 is CAWSDGLALRNEQFF. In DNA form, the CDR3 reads TGTGCCTGGAGTGACGGACTAGCCCTGAGGAATGAGCAGTTCTTC.

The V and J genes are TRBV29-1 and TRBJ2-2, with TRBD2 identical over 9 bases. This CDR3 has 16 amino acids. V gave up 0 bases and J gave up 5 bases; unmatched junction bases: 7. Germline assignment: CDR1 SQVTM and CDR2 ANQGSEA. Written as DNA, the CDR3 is TGCAGCGTTGAAGACTATGCGACTAGCGGAACCGGGGAGCTGTTTTTT. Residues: CSVEDYATSGTGELFF.

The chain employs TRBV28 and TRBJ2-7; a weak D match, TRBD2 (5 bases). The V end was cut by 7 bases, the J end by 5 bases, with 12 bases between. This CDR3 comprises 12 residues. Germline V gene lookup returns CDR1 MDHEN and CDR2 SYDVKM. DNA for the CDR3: TGTGCCAGCACCTGGACTGGGAACGAGCAGTACTTC. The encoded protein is CASTWTGNEQYF. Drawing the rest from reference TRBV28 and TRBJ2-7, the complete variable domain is DVKVTQSSRYLVKRTGEKVFLECVQDMDHENMFWYRQDPGLGLRLIYFSYDVKMKEKGDIPEGYSVSREKKERFSLILESASTNQTSMYLCASTWTGNEQYFGPGTRLTVT.

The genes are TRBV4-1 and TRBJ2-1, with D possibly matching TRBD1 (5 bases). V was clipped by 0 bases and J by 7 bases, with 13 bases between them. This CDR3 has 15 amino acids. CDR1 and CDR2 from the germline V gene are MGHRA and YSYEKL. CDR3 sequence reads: CASSQDRQGRNEQFF. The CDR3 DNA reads TGCGCCAGCAGCCAAGATCGGCAGGGAAGGAATGAGCAGTTCTTC.

The chain's CDR3 is CASRRTGNKGLAELQGELFF. In DNA form, the CDR3 reads TGCGCCAGCAGGAGAACAGGGAACAAGGGACTAGCGGAGCTCCAAGGGGAGCTGTTTTTT. The genes are TRBV10-1 and TRBJ2-2, with 11 bases identical to TRBD2. V shed 6 bases and J 8 bases; nucleotides not matched to a gene: 23. Germline CDR1 WNHNN, CDR2 SYGVQD (reference sequence). The CDR3 loop spans 20 amino acids.

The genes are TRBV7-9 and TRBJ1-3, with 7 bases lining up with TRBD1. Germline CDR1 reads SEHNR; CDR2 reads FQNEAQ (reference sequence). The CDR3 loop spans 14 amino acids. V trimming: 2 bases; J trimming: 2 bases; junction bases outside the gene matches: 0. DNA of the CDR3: TGTGCCAGCAGCTTACAGGGGGCTGGAAACACCATATATTTT. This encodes CASSLQGAGNTIYF.

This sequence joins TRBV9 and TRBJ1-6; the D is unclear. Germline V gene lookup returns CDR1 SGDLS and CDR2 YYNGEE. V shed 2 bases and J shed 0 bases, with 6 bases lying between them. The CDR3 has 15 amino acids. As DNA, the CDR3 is TGTGCCAGCAGCGTCCGGGACTCCTATAATTCACCCCTCCACTTT. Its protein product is CASSVRDSYNSPLHF. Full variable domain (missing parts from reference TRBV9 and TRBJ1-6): DSGVTQTPKHLITATGQRVTLRCSPRSGDLSVYWYQQSLDQGLQFLIQYYNGEERAKGNILERFSAQQFPDLHSELNLSSLELGDSALYFCASSVRDSYNSPLHFGNGTRLTVT.

The CDR3 region is CATSEGDSWGGYEQYF. CDR3 DNA: TGTGCCACCAGTGAGGGGGACAGTTGGGGAGGCTACGAGCAGTACTTC. The rearrangement links TRBV24-1 to TRBJ2-7; D might be TRBD1 (7 bases). Germline V lookup: CDR1 KGHDR, CDR2 SFDVKD. CDR3 size: 16 residues. V was trimmed by 4 bases and J by 3 bases, leaving 18 bases between them.

CDR3 coding DNA: TGTGCCAGCAGTTTATGGCAGGGTGAGGAAAAACTGTTTTTT. It codes for CASSLWQGEEKLFF. V is TRBV27 and J is TRBJ1-4; TRBD1 is a possible D gene (5 bases). CDR1 MNHEY and CDR2 SMNVEV come from the germline V gene (reference sequence). The CDR3 is 14 residues long. Trimming shortened V by 1 base and J by 8 bases, and 11 bases separated the two germline ends.

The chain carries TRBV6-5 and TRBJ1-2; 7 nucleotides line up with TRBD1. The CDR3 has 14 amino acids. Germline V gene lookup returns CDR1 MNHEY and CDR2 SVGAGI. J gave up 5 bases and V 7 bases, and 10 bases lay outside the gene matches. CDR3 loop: CASTPVRGRYGYTF. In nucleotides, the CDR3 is TGTGCCAGCACCCCCGTCAGGGGGAGGTATGGCTACACCTTC.

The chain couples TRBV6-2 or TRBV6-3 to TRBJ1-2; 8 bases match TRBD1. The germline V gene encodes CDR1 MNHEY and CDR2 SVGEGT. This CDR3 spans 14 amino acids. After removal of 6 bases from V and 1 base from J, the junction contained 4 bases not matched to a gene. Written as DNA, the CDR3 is TGTGCCAGCAGCGCGACAGGGGTTAACTATGGCTACACCTTC. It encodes CASSATGVNYGYTF.

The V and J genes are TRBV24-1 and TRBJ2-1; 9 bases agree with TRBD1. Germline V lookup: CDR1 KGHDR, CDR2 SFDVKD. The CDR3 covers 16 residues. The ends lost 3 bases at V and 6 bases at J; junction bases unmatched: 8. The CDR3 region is CATSDDTQGAVNEQFF. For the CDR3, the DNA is TGTGCCACCAGTGATGATACACAGGGGGCGGTCAATGAGCAGTTCTTC.

The CDR3 loop reads CASSAATANSPLHF. DNA for the CDR3: TGTGCCAGCAGTGCCGCGACAGCGAATTCACCCCTCCACTTT. V is TRBV2 and J is TRBJ1-6; possibly TRBD1 for D (5 bases). The CDR3 totals 14 residues. CDR1 and CDR2 (germline): SNHLY, FYNNEI. V lost 4 bases and J 7 bases, leaving 11 bases between the germline ends.

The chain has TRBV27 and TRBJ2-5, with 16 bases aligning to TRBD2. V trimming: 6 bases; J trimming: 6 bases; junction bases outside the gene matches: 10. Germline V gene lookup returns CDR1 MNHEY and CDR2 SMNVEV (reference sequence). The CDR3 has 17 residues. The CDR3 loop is CASSPGLAGGPSKTQYF. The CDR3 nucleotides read TGTGCCAGCAGCCCGGGACTAGCGGGAGGGCCCTCAAAGACCCAGTACTTC.

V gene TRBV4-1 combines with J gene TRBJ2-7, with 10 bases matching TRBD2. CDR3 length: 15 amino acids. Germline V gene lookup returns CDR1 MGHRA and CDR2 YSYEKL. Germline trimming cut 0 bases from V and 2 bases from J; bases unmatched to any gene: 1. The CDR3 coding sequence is TGCGCCAGCAGCCAAGACCTAGCGGGGGCCTACGAGCAGTACTTC. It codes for CASSQDLAGAYEQYF.

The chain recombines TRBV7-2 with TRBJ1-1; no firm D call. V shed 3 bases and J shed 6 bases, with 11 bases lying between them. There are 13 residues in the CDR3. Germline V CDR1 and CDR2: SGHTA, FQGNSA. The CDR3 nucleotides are TGTGCCAGCAGCTTTAACCGGAGCCCTGAAGCTTTCTTT. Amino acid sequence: CASSFNRSPEAFF.

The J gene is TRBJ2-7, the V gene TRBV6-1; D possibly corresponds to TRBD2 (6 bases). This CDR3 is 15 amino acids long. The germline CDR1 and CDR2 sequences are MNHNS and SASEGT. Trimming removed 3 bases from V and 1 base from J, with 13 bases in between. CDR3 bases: TGTGCCAGCAGTGATCTGGGGGAGGAATCCTACGAGCAGTACTTC. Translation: CASSDLGEESYEQYF.

This CDR3 reads CASSSPRQGQDQPQHF. The CDR3 DNA sequence: TGTGCCAGCAGTTCACCAAGACAGGGCCAAGATCAGCCCCAGCATTTT. The genes are TRBV28 and TRBJ1-5; 7 positions match TRBD1. The length of the CDR3 is 16 residues. The ends lost 4 bases at V and 5 bases at J; junction bases unmatched: 11. Germline V gene data show CDR1 as MDHEN and CDR2 as SYDVKM.

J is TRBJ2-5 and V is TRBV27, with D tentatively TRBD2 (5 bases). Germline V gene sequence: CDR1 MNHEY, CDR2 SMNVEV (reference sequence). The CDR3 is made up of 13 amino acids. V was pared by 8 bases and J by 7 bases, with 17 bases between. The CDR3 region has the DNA TGTGCCAGCCCCGGGGAGCCCGGACGGACCCAGTACTTC. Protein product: CASPGEPGRTQYF.

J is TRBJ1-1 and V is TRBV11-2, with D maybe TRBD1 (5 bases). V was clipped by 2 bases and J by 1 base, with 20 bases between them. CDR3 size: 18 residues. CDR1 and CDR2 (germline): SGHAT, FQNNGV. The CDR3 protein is CASSLHTTSGAGNTEAFF. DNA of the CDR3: TGTGCCAGCAGCTTACACACTACAAGTGGGGCAGGGAACACTGAAGCTTTCTTT.

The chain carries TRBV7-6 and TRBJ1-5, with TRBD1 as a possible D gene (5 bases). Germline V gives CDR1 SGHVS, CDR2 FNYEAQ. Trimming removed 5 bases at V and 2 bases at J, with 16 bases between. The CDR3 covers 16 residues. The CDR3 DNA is TGTGCCAGCAGCCCTAGGGGCTGGGGGGGCAATCAGCCCCAGCATTTT. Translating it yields CASSPRGWGGNQPQHF.

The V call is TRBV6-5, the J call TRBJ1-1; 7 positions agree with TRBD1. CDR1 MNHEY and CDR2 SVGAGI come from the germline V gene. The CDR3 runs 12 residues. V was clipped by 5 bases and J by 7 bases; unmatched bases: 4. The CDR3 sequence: CASSLDRVEAFF. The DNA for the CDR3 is TGTGCCAGCAGTCTCGACAGGGTTGAAGCTTTCTTT.

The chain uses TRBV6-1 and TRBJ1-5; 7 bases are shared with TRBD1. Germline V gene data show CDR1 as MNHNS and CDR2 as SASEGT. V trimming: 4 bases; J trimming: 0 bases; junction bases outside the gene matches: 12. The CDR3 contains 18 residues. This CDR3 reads CASSVSGGTVYSNQPQHF. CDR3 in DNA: TGTGCCAGCAGTGTAAGCGGGGGGACAGTTTATAGCAATCAGCCCCAGCATTTT.